The clone carrying this T cell receptor beta chain was found a few times. MiXCR was run by TCRdb on the RT-PCR reads, yielding one entry per CDR3 protein. The sample shows hundreds of thousands of distinct CDR3 sequences, approximately 15% of them seen only once. The CDR3 length is 13 residues. Per the germline V gene, CDR1 is SGHRS and CDR2 is YFSETQ. Trimming cost V 4 bases and J 4 bases, with 10 bases left between them. This clonotype was obtained from a female donor in good health, serving as a healthy control. The source material was memory CD4+ T cells from blood. The V gene is TRBV5-1, the J gene TRBJ2-3; D gene uncertain. The DNA of the CDR3 is TGCGCCAGCAGCCTCCAGATTTCAGATACGCAGTATTTT. This codes for CASSLQISDTQYF.